A selection of T cell receptor beta chains follows, all from one sample in a study of T-cell reconstitution after alpha-beta-depleted transplantation in children. TCRdb re-called the PCR reads through MiXCR, storing one row per CDR3 protein. Found here are around 130,000 distinct CDR3 sequences, 9.7% of them singletons; the top ten hold around 24%. The sample in question was PBMCs, mostly from graft donor cells, obtained 180 days after TCRalphabeta/CD19-depleted stem cell transplant. All receptors come from a girl less than two years old who had a stem cell transplant for combined immunodeficiency, so the T cells may come from the graft donor. Each CDR3 is given with its conserved first and last residue. Fields, in order: J gene, D gene, clone size, V gene, CDR3 protein, CDR3 DNA. A D gene is named only where the DNA matches it firmly. The size field is filled for only some rows; it gives once, few, many or a size class.

j_call: TRBJ2-5
d_call: TRBD1
clone_size: -
v_call: TRBV12-3/TRBV12-4
cdr3_aa: CASSPTGVATQYF
cdr3_nt: TGTGCCAGCAGTCCGACAGGGGTGGCGACCCAGTACTTC

j_call: TRBJ1-5
d_call: -
clone_size: few
v_call: TRBV20-1
cdr3_aa: CSAHDSPYSNQPQHF
cdr3_nt: TGCAGTGCTCATGACAGCCCCTATAGCAATCAGCCCCAGCATTTT

j_call: TRBJ1-3
d_call: -
clone_size: -
v_call: TRBV4-3
cdr3_aa: CASSLGTSSSGNTIYF
cdr3_nt: TGCGCCAGCAGCCTAGGGACATCTAGCTCTGGAAACACCATATATTTT

j_call: TRBJ2-1
d_call: TRBD2
clone_size: few
v_call: TRBV7-3
cdr3_aa: CASSLAGGKYNEQFF
cdr3_nt: TGTGCCAGCAGCCTAGCGGGAGGAAAGTACAATGAGCAGTTCTTC

j_call: TRBJ2-3
d_call: TRBD2
clone_size: -
v_call: TRBV7-3
cdr3_aa: CASSLNGRGGDTQYF
cdr3_nt: TGTGCCAGCAGCTTAAACGGGCGGGGGGGAGATACGCAGTATTTT

j_call: TRBJ2-3
d_call: TRBD1
clone_size: few
v_call: TRBV9
cdr3_aa: CASSTLTGSDTQYF
cdr3_nt: TGTGCCAGCAGCACCCTGACAGGGTCAGATACGCAGTATTTT

j_call: TRBJ1-2
d_call: -
clone_size: -
v_call: TRBV20-1
cdr3_aa: CSAMESNYGYTF
cdr3_nt: TGCAGTGCCATGGAATCGAACTATGGCTACACCTTC

j_call: TRBJ2-1
d_call: TRBD2
clone_size: -
v_call: TRBV19
cdr3_aa: CASSISGLAGEYNEQFF
cdr3_nt: TGTGCCAGTAGTATATCTGGACTAGCGGGGGAGTACAATGAGCAGTTCTTC

j_call: TRBJ2-5
d_call: TRBD2
clone_size: -
v_call: TRBV3-1
cdr3_aa: CASRQVSGGAGKTQYF
cdr3_nt: TGTGCCAGCAGACAAGTAAGCGGGGGGGCCGGAAAGACCCAGTACTTC

j_call: TRBJ2-5
d_call: TRBD1
clone_size: few
v_call: TRBV12-3/TRBV12-4
cdr3_aa: CASSPQGAVTQYF
cdr3_nt: TGTGCCAGCAGTCCACAGGGGGCAGTGACCCAGTACTTC

j_call: TRBJ2-1
d_call: -
clone_size: -
v_call: TRBV20-1
cdr3_aa: CSARGGGSSYNEQFF
cdr3_nt: TGCAGTGCCCGCGGTGGGGGGTCCTCCTACAATGAGCAGTTCTTC

j_call: TRBJ2-1
d_call: TRBD2
clone_size: -
v_call: TRBV5-1
cdr3_aa: CASSPGLADNEQFF
cdr3_nt: TGCGCCAGCAGCCCGGGACTAGCGGACAATGAGCAGTTCTTC

j_call: TRBJ2-7
d_call: -
clone_size: -
v_call: TRBV2
cdr3_aa: CASSGDSTYEQYF
cdr3_nt: TGTGCCAGCAGTGGTGACAGTACCTACGAGCAGTACTTC

j_call: TRBJ2-1
d_call: -
clone_size: many
v_call: TRBV12-3/TRBV12-4
cdr3_aa: CASSFSTSQGYNEQFF
cdr3_nt: TGTGCCAGCAGCTTCTCGACTAGTCAAGGCTACAATGAGCAGTTCTTC

j_call: TRBJ2-5
d_call: TRBD1
clone_size: -
v_call: TRBV18
cdr3_aa: CASSPRTGDQETQYF
cdr3_nt: TGTGCCAGCTCACCGAGAACAGGGGACCAAGAGACCCAGTACTTC

j_call: TRBJ2-5
d_call: -
clone_size: many
v_call: TRBV20-1
cdr3_aa: CSARDQAGWRETQYF
cdr3_nt: TGCAGTGCTAGAGATCAGGCAGGGTGGCGAGAGACCCAGTACTTC

j_call: TRBJ2-2
d_call: TRBD2
clone_size: -
v_call: TRBV10-3
cdr3_aa: CAIRMPGLAGGPAGELFF
cdr3_nt: TGTGCCATCAGGATGCCGGGACTAGCGGGGGGGCCGGCCGGGGAGCTGTTTTTT

j_call: TRBJ2-1
d_call: TRBD2
clone_size: few
v_call: TRBV20-1
cdr3_aa: CSARKVAGGNEQFF
cdr3_nt: TGCAGTGCTAGGAAGGTAGCGGGAGGGAATGAGCAGTTCTTC

j_call: TRBJ2-1
d_call: TRBD2
clone_size: many
v_call: TRBV29-1
cdr3_aa: CSVEKVGGPFNEQFF
cdr3_nt: TGCAGCGTTGAAAAGGTGGGAGGGCCGTTCAATGAGCAGTTCTTC

j_call: TRBJ2-3
d_call: -
clone_size: -
v_call: TRBV7-9
cdr3_aa: CASSLPPKTDTQYF
cdr3_nt: TGTGCCAGCAGCTTGCCACCCAAGACAGATACGCAGTATTTT

j_call: TRBJ1-1
d_call: -
clone_size: few
v_call: TRBV6-5
cdr3_aa: CASSYFSNTEAFF
cdr3_nt: TGTGCCAGCAGTTACTTCAGCAACACTGAAGCTTTCTTT

j_call: TRBJ1-2
d_call: -
clone_size: few
v_call: TRBV12-3/TRBV12-4
cdr3_aa: CASTPTGGNYGYTF
cdr3_nt: TGTGCCAGCACCCCGACCGGGGGGAACTATGGCTACACCTTC

j_call: TRBJ2-1
d_call: TRBD2
clone_size: -
v_call: TRBV27
cdr3_aa: CASSLRVAGASYNEQFF
cdr3_nt: TGTGCCAGCAGTTTAAGGGTAGCGGGGGCCTCCTACAATGAGCAGTTCTTC

j_call: TRBJ2-5
d_call: TRBD1
clone_size: few
v_call: TRBV12-3/TRBV12-4
cdr3_aa: CASSTGGWETQYF
cdr3_nt: TGTGCCAGCAGTACAGGGGGCTGGGAGACCCAGTACTTC

j_call: TRBJ2-1
d_call: -
clone_size: few
v_call: TRBV5-1
cdr3_aa: CASSFDSPLYNEQFF
cdr3_nt: TGCGCCAGCAGCTTTGACAGTCCATTATACAATGAGCAGTTCTTC

j_call: TRBJ2-1
d_call: TRBD2
clone_size: few
v_call: TRBV5-1
cdr3_aa: CASSLDGTSGSYNEQFF
cdr3_nt: TGCGCCAGCAGCTTGGACGGGACTAGCGGGAGTTACAATGAGCAGTTCTTC

j_call: TRBJ2-7
d_call: -
clone_size: many
v_call: TRBV11-1
cdr3_aa: CASSLAGWDTYGDSYEQYF
cdr3_nt: TGTGCCAGCAGCTTAGCAGGGTGGGACACCTACGGGGACTCCTACGAGCAGTACTTC

j_call: TRBJ2-7
d_call: TRBD2
clone_size: once
v_call: TRBV3-1
cdr3_aa: CACSPLAGGPIRSSYEQYF
cdr3_nt: TGTGCCTGCAGTCCCCTAGCGGGAGGGCCAATTAGGAGCTCCTACGAGCAGTACTTC

j_call: TRBJ2-1
d_call: TRBD2
clone_size: few
v_call: TRBV12-3/TRBV12-4
cdr3_aa: CASSPGLANAEQFF
cdr3_nt: TGTGCCAGCAGTCCGGGACTAGCCAATGCTGAGCAGTTCTTC

j_call: TRBJ1-2
d_call: TRBD1
clone_size: few
v_call: TRBV5-1
cdr3_aa: CASSFRDRYYGYTF
cdr3_nt: TGCGCCAGCAGCTTTAGGGACAGGTACTATGGCTACACCTTC

j_call: TRBJ2-1
d_call: TRBD2
clone_size: few
v_call: TRBV4-3
cdr3_aa: CASSQDRTSGAYNEQFF
cdr3_nt: TGCGCCAGCAGCCAAGATAGGACTAGCGGGGCCTACAATGAGCAGTTCTTC

j_call: TRBJ2-7
d_call: -
clone_size: -
v_call: TRBV5-5
cdr3_aa: CASSLIALLFYEQYF
cdr3_nt: TGTGCCAGCAGCTTGATCGCCCTACTTTTCTACGAGCAGTACTTC

j_call: TRBJ2-3
d_call: -
clone_size: few
v_call: TRBV20-1
cdr3_aa: CSARAPPDTQYF
cdr3_nt: TGCAGTGCTAGGGCCCCGCCAGATACGCAGTATTTT

j_call: TRBJ2-7
d_call: -
clone_size: -
v_call: TRBV20-1
cdr3_aa: CSAFNPGVGSYEQYF
cdr3_nt: TGCAGTGCTTTTAACCCCGGTGTTGGCAGCTACGAGCAGTACTTC

j_call: TRBJ2-3
d_call: TRBD2
clone_size: -
v_call: TRBV14
cdr3_aa: CASSQGLRLAGRTTDTQYF
cdr3_nt: TGTGCCAGCAGCCAAGGGCTGAGACTAGCGGGGCGCACAACAGATACGCAGTATTTT

j_call: TRBJ2-5
d_call: TRBD1
clone_size: -
v_call: TRBV7-2
cdr3_aa: CASSLADRVETQYF
cdr3_nt: TGTGCCAGCAGCTTAGCGGACAGGGTCGAGACCCAGTACTTC

j_call: TRBJ2-1
d_call: -
clone_size: few
v_call: TRBV20-1
cdr3_aa: CSARPEGYNEQFF
cdr3_nt: TGCAGTGCTCGCCCTGAAGGATACAATGAGCAGTTCTTC

j_call: TRBJ1-6
d_call: -
clone_size: -
v_call: TRBV9
cdr3_aa: CASSASGPGRSPLHF
cdr3_nt: TGTGCCAGCAGCGCGAGCGGACCAGGGAGGTCACCCCTCCACTTT

j_call: TRBJ2-1
d_call: TRBD1
clone_size: -
v_call: TRBV6-2/TRBV6-3
cdr3_aa: CASSYQGAPNNEQFF
cdr3_nt: TGTGCCAGCAGTTATCAGGGGGCCCCGAACAATGAGCAGTTCTTC

j_call: TRBJ2-5
d_call: TRBD1
clone_size: few
v_call: TRBV3-1
cdr3_aa: CASSLFIQGVQETQYF
cdr3_nt: TGTGCCAGCAGCCTATTTATACAGGGGGTGCAGGAGACCCAGTACTTC

j_call: TRBJ2-5
d_call: TRBD2
clone_size: -
v_call: TRBV7-8
cdr3_aa: CASSLGGLAGEGETQYF
cdr3_nt: TGTGCCAGCAGCTTAGGGGGACTAGCGGGAGAGGGGGAGACCCAGTACTTC

j_call: TRBJ2-7
d_call: -
clone_size: few
v_call: TRBV29-1
cdr3_aa: CSVEDGSYEQYF
cdr3_nt: TGCAGCGTTGAAGATGGCAGCTACGAGCAGTACTTC

j_call: TRBJ2-2
d_call: TRBD1
clone_size: -
v_call: TRBV7-8
cdr3_aa: CASSLAGTGLAGELFF
cdr3_nt: TGTGCCAGCAGCTTAGCAGGGACAGGTTTGGCCGGGGAGCTGTTTTTT

j_call: TRBJ2-7
d_call: -
clone_size: -
v_call: TRBV12-3/TRBV12-4
cdr3_aa: CASSFGSEQYF
cdr3_nt: TGTGCCAGCAGTTTTGGGAGTGAGCAGTACTTC

j_call: TRBJ2-3
d_call: -
clone_size: many
v_call: TRBV9
cdr3_aa: CASSVVANRTDTQYF
cdr3_nt: TGTGCCAGCAGCGTAGTAGCAAACCGCACAGATACGCAGTATTTT

j_call: TRBJ2-7
d_call: -
clone_size: -
v_call: TRBV9
cdr3_aa: CASGNNRDDEQYF
cdr3_nt: TGTGCCAGTGGTAACAACAGGGACGACGAGCAGTACTTC

j_call: TRBJ2-1
d_call: -
clone_size: few
v_call: TRBV28
cdr3_aa: CASSGGPYNEQFF
cdr3_nt: TGTGCCAGCAGTGGGGGGCCTTACAATGAGCAGTTCTTC

j_call: TRBJ2-7
d_call: TRBD1
clone_size: few
v_call: TRBV20-1
cdr3_aa: CSARGRTGRYEQYF
cdr3_nt: TGCAGTGCTAGAGGGCGGACAGGGAGGTACGAGCAGTACTTC

j_call: TRBJ2-3
d_call: -
clone_size: few
v_call: TRBV12-3/TRBV12-4
cdr3_aa: CASSPEWGDTQYF
cdr3_nt: TGTGCCAGCAGCCCCGAGTGGGGAGATACGCAGTATTTT

j_call: TRBJ2-5
d_call: -
clone_size: -
v_call: TRBV20-1
cdr3_aa: CSARDGPSSQETQYF
cdr3_nt: TGCAGTGCTAGAGATGGGCCTAGCAGCCAAGAGACCCAGTACTTC

j_call: TRBJ1-2
d_call: -
clone_size: -
v_call: TRBV20-1
cdr3_aa: CSAGTRAHYGYTF
cdr3_nt: TGCAGTGCCGGGACCAGGGCCCACTATGGCTACACCTTC

j_call: TRBJ2-3
d_call: -
clone_size: few
v_call: TRBV20-1
cdr3_aa: CSARDRGRGNTQYF
cdr3_nt: TGCAGTGCTAGAGATAGAGGGAGGGGGAATACGCAGTATTTT

j_call: TRBJ2-1
d_call: TRBD1
clone_size: few
v_call: TRBV5-1
cdr3_aa: CASSLGDRAYNEQFF
cdr3_nt: TGCGCCAGCAGTCTGGGGGACAGGGCATACAATGAGCAGTTCTTC

j_call: TRBJ1-1
d_call: -
clone_size: few
v_call: TRBV7-9
cdr3_aa: CASSLASGRRAEAFF
cdr3_nt: TGTGCCAGCAGCTTAGCGAGCGGTAGGCGGGCTGAAGCTTTCTTT

j_call: TRBJ2-2
d_call: TRBD2
clone_size: -
v_call: TRBV2
cdr3_aa: CASSGLAGAAGELFF
cdr3_nt: TGTGCCAGCAGTGGTCTAGCGGGGGCTGCCGGGGAGCTGTTTTTT